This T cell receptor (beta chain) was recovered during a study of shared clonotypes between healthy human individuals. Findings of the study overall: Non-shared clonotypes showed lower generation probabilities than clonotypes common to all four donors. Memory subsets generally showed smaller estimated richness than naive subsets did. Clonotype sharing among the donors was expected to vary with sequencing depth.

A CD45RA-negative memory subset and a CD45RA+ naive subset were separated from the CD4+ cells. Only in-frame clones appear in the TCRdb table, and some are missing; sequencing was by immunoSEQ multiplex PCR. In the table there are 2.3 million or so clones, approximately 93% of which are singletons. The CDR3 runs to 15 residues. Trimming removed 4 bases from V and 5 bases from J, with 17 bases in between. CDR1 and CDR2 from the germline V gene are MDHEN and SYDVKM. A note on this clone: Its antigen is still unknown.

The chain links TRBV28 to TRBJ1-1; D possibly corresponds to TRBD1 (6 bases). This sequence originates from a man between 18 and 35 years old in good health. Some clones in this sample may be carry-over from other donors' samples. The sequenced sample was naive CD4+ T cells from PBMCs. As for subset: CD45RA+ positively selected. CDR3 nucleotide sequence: TGTGCCAGCAGTTCACTGACAGGCATTGAGACTGAAGCTTTCTTT. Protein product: CASSSLTGIETEAFF. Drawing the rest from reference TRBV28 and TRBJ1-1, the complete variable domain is DVKVTQSSRYLVKRTGEKVFLECVQDMDHENMFWYRQDPGLGLRLIYFSYDVKMKEKGDIPEGYSVSREKKERFSLILESASTNQTSMYLCASSSLTGIETEAFFGQGTRLTVV.